The next 12 T cell receptor beta chains were all read from a single sample in a study of OX40 agonist ivuxolimab in advanced cancers. This table comes from immunoSEQ multiplex PCR, and its TCRdb copy is limited to in-frame clones, with some not included. The sample shows roughly 75,000 clones, about four fifths of them seen only once. Sequencing was performed on CD4+ or CD8+ T cells sorted from blood, taken in a trial of the OX40 agonist ivuxolimab. These receptor sequences come from an adult with an advanced solid tumor such as melanoma, head and neck, liver or kidney cancer.

This clone was picked up a small number of times. The chain has TRBV4-3 and TRBJ2-3, with 8 bases aligning to TRBD1. Germline V CDR1 and CDR2: LGHNA, YSLEER. The CDR3 loop spans 15 amino acids. After removal of 4 bases from V and 0 bases from J, the junction contained 3 bases not matched to a gene. CDR3 sequence (DNA): TGCGCCAGCAGCCGCAGGGGGCCTAGCACAGATACGCAGTATTTT. Its translation: CASSRRGPSTDTQYF.

This clone has just a few counts. In DNA form, the CDR3 reads TGTGCCATCAGTGATCAGGGATTCGGAAACTATGGCTACACCTTC. The encoded protein is CAISDQGFGNYGYTF. The V gene is TRBV10-3, the J gene TRBJ1-2; D might be TRBD1 (5 bases). Germline CDR1 and CDR2: ENHRY and SYGVKD. CDR3 length: 15 residues. With 3 bases removed from V and 2 bases from J, the gap between germline ends came to 13 bases.

This chain connects TRBV14 to TRBJ1-2; TRBD1 aligns across 7 bases. The CDR3 covers 14 residues. After removal of 4 bases from V and 10 bases from J, the junction contained 12 bases not matched to a gene. Looked up from germline, CDR1 is SGHDN and CDR2 is FVKESK. CDR3 in amino acids: CASSRAGGDSAYTF. DNA for the CDR3: TGTGCCAGCAGCCGCGCAGGGGGAGATTCTGCCTACACCTTC. The full variable domain, in which reference TRBV14 and TRBJ1-2 provide the parts outside the CDR3, is EAGVTQFPSHSVIEKGQTVTLRCDPISGHDNLYWYRRVMGKEIKFLLHFVKESKQDESGMPNNRFLAERTGGTYSTLKVQPAELEDSGVYFCASSRAGGDSAYTFGSGTRLTVV.

The chain recombines TRBV28 with TRBJ2-7; D may match TRBD1 or TRBD2 (5 bases each). CDR1 and CDR2 from the germline V gene are MDHEN and SYDVKM. CDR3 length: 13 residues. Trimming removed 3 bases at V and 3 bases at J, with 9 bases between. The CDR3 nucleotides read TGTGCCAGCAGTTTTGGGGGTCGCTACGAGCAGTACTTC. Translated, it gives CASSFGGRYEQYF. Full variable domain (rest looked up from reference TRBV28 and TRBJ2-7): DVKVTQSSRYLVKRTGEKVFLECVQDMDHENMFWYRQDPGLGLRLIYFSYDVKMKEKGDIPEGYSVSREKKERFSLILESASTNQTSMYLCASSFGGRYEQYFGPGTRLTVT.

This chain joins TRBV19 and TRBJ2-3; D tentatively fits TRBD1 or TRBD2 (5 bases each). This CDR3 comprises 15 residues. The V end lost 6 bases, the J end lost 3 bases, and 16 bases lay between the germline ends. The germline CDR1 and CDR2 sequences are LNHDA and SQIVND (reference sequence). The CDR3 spells CASRPRGAGTDTQYF. CDR3 sequence (DNA): TGTGCCAGTAGGCCTAGGGGAGCTGGGACAGATACGCAGTATTTT.

The chain employs TRBV11-3 and TRBJ2-3, with D hard to call. CDR1 and CDR2 from the germline V gene are SGHNT and YENEEA. Trimming pared 4 bases from V and 2 bases from J, leaving 4 bases between. CDR3 size: 12 residues. The DNA for the CDR3 is TGTGCCAGCAGCTCCCACACAGATACGCAGTATTTT. It codes for CASSSHTDTQYF.

The V call is TRBV18, the J call TRBJ1-1; weak D call: TRBD1 (6 bases). The germline CDR1 and CDR2 sequences are KGHSH and LQKENI. Deletions cut 3 bases from V and 4 bases from J, with 18 bases between. The CDR3 extends over 16 amino acids. The CDR3 DNA reads as TGTGCCAGCTCACCGGGCAGGGGAGGGCTTGGCACTGAAGCTTTCTTT. It specifies CASSPGRGGLGTEAFF. The full variable domain, its missing parts supplied by reference TRBV18 and TRBJ1-1, is NAGVMQNPRHLVRRRGQEARLRCSPMKGHSHVYWYRQLPEEGLKFMVYLQKENIIDESGMPKERFSAEFPKEGPSILRIQQVVRGDSAAYFCASSPGRGGLGTEAFFGQGTRLTVV.

The rearrangement links TRBV5-8 to TRBJ2-2; D not resolved. The germline V gene encodes CDR1 SGHTS and CDR2 YDEGEE. Trimming stripped 4 bases from V and 1 base from J, with 8 bases between. The CDR3 is 14 amino acids. CDR3 in DNA: TGTGCCAGCAGCGAACAGATGAACACCGGGGAGCTGTTTTTT. Translation: CASSEQMNTGELFF.

This chain uses TRBV7-2 with TRBJ2-3; 12 nucleotides match TRBD2. Looked up from germline, CDR1 is SGHTA and CDR2 is FQGNSA. This CDR3 has 16 amino acids. Unmatched junction bases numbered 6, after V lost 3 bases and J lost 5 bases. The CDR3 protein is CASSLAGTSGLDTQYF. In DNA, the CDR3 is TGTGCCAGCAGCTTGGCCGGGACTAGCGGGTTAGATACGCAGTATTTT.

The rearrangement joins TRBV7-2 to TRBJ2-2; the D gene could be TRBD1 or TRBD2 (5 bases each). Germline CDR1 is SGHTA and CDR2 is FQGNSA. The CDR3 totals 15 residues. V gave up 7 bases and J gave up 2 bases, with 14 bases separating them. CDR3 DNA sequence: TGTGCCAGCAATAAGGGACGGAGAAACACCGGGGAGCTGTTTTTT. It is translated as CASNKGRRNTGELFF.

This sequence joins TRBV7-2 and TRBJ1-1, with 10 bases fitting TRBD1. The V and J ends lost 7 bases and 10 bases, in that order; junction bases with no gene match: 9. Per germline, CDR1 SGHTA and CDR2 FQGNSA. This CDR3 is 13 amino acids long. In DNA form, the CDR3 reads TGTGCCAGCAACCCAGACAGGGGGCAGCCAGCTTTCTTT. Protein: CASNPDRGQPAFF.

The chain uses TRBV2 and TRBJ2-7, with 8 positions matching TRBD2. The CDR3 consists of 16 residues. Per germline, CDR1 SNHLY and CDR2 FYNNEI. V lost 3 bases and J lost 6; bases outside the gene matches: 13. DNA for the CDR3: TGTGCCAGCAGTGAGGCATCGATTAGCGGGACGGGCGAGCAGTACTTC. Residues: CASSEASISGTGEQYF.